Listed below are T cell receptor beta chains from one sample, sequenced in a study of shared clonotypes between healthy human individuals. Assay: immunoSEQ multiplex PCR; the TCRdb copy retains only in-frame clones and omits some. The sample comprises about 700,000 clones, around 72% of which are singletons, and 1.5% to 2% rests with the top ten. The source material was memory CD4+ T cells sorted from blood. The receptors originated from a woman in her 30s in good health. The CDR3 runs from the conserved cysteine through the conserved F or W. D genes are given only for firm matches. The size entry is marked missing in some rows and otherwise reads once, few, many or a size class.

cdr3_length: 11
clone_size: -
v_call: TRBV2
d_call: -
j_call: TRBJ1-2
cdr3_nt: TGTGCCAGCAGTGATAGGAGTGGCTACACCTTC
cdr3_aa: CASSDRSGYTF

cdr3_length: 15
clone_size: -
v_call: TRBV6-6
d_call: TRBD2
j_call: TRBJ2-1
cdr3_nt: TGTGCCAGCAGGACGACTAGCGGGAGAGGCAATGAGCAGTTCTTC
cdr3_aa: CASRTTSGRGNEQFF

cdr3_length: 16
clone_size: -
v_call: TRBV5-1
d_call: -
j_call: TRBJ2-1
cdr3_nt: TGCGCCAGCAGCCCCCCGTTGGAGGTACACTACAATGAGCAGTTCTTC
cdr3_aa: CASSPPLEVHYNEQFF

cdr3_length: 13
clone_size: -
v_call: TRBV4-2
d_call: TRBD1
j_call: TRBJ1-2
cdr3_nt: TGTGCCAGCAGCCAAGAAGGACAGGGAGGCTACACCTTC
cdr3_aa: CASSQEGQGGYTF

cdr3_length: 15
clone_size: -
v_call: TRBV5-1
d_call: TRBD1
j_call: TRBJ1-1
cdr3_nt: TGCGCCAGCAGCCTTGGGGACAGGGATAACACTGAAGCTTTCTTT
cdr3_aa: CASSLGDRDNTEAFF

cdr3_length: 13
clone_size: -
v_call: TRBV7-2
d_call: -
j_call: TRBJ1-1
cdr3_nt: TGTGCCAGCACTTTAGGAGGGGTAACTGAAGCTTTCTTT
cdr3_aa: CASTLGGVTEAFF

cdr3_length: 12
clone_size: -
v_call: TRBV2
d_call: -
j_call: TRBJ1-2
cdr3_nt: TGTGCCAGCAGTGAAAGGTACTATGGCTACACCTTC
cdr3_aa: CASSERYYGYTF

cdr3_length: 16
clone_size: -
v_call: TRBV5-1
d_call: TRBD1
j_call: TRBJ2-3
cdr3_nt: TGCGCCAGCAGCATAGGACAGGGAGTTGTTACAGATACGCAGTATTTT
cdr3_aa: CASSIGQGVVTDTQYF

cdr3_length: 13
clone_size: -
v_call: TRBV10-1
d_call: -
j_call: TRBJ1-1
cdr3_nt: TGCGCCAGCAGTGAGGTCCTGAACACTGAAGCTTTCTTT
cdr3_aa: CASSEVLNTEAFF

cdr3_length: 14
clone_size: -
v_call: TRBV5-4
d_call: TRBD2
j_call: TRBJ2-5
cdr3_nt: TGTGCCGTTAGAACCAGCGGGAGTGGGGAGACCCAGTACTTC
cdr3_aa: CAVRTSGSGETQYF

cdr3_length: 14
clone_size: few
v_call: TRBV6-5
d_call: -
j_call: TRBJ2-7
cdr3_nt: TGTGCCAGCAGTAGACAGATCTCTGGGGGCGAGCAGTACTTC
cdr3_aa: CASSRQISGGEQYF

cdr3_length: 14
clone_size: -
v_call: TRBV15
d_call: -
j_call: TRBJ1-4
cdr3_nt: TGTGCCACCAGTACAGGGAAGGGTAATGAAAAACTGTTTTTT
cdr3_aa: CATSTGKGNEKLFF

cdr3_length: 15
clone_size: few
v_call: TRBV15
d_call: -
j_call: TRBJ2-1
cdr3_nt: TGTGCCACCAGCAGAGTGATTAGTTGGTACAATGAGCAGTTCTTC
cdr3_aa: CATSRVISWYNEQFF

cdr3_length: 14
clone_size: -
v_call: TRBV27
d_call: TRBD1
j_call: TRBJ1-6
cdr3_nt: TGTGCCAGCACTATTACAGGGGTGCGGGGGCCCCTCCACTTT
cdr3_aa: CASTITGVRGPLHF

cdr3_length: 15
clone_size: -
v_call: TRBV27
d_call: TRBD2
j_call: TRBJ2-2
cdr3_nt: TGTGCCAGCAGGAGGGGACTAGCGGGAGCCGGGGAGCTGTTTTTT
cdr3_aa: CASRRGLAGAGELFF

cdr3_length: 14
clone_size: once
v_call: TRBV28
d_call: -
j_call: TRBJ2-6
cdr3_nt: TGTGCCAGCAGTTTCCACACTGGGGCCAACGTCCTGACTTTC
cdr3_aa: CASSFHTGANVLTF

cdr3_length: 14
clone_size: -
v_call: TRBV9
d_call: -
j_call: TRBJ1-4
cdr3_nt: TGTGCCAGCAGCGTAGAGGCGGTGGCGGAAAAACTGTTTTTT
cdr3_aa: CASSVEAVAEKLFF

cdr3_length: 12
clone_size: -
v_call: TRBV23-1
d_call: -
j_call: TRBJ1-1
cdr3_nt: TGCGCCAGCAGTCCTAGGAACACTGAAGCTTTCTTT
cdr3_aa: CASSPRNTEAFF

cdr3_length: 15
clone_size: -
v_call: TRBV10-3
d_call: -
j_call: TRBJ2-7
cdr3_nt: TGTGCCATCAGTGGACTGCAGGGGAAGGGAGGCGAGCAGTACTTC
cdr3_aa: CAISGLQGKGGEQYF

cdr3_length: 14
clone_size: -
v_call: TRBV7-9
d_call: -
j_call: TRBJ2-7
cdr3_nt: TGTGCCAGCAGCTTCCCGGGACTCAGCTACGAGCAGTACTTC
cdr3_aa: CASSFPGLSYEQYF

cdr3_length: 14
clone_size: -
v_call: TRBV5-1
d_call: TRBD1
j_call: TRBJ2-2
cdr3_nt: TGCGCCAGCAGCCCCGTAAGGGGGCGAGGGGAGCTGTTTTTT
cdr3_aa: CASSPVRGRGELFF

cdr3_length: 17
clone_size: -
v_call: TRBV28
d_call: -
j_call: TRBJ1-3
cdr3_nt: TGTGCCAGCAGTTCCTCGTCTAACAGGGTTGCTGGAAACACCATATATTTT
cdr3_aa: CASSSSSNRVAGNTIYF

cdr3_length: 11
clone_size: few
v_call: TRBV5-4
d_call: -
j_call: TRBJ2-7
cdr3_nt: TGTGCCAGCAGTGCGGAGGGAGAGCAGTACTTC
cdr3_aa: CASSAEGEQYF

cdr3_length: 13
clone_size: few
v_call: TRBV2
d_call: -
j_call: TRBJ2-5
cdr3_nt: TGTGCCAGCAGTTTAATGGGGTGGGAGACCCAGTACTTC
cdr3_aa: CASSLMGWETQYF

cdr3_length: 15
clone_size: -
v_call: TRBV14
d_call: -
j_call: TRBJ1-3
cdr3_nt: TGTGCCAGCAGCCTTAGTGGGGGCTCTGGAAACACCATATATTTT
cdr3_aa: CASSLSGGSGNTIYF

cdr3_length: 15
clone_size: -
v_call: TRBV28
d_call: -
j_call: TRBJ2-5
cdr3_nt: TGTGCCAGCCGTTCCTCACAGGGTCCCCAAGAGACCCAGTACTTC
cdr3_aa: CASRSSQGPQETQYF

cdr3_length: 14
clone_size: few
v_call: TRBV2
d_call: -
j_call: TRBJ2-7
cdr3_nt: TGTGCCAGCAGTGAGCTTGTCAGCTCCTACGAGCAGTACTTC
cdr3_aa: CASSELVSSYEQYF

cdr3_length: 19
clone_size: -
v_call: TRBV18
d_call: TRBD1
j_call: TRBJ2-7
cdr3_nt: TGTGCCAGCTCTCACCGCGACAGGGGGCCTAACGGATACTCCTACGAGCAGTACTTC
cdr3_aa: CASSHRDRGPNGYSYEQYF

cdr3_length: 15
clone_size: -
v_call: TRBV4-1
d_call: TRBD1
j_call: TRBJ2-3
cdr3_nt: TGCGCCAGCAGCCAAGTTGTCAGGGGGCCAGATATGCAGTATTTT
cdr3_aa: CASSQVVRGPDMQYF

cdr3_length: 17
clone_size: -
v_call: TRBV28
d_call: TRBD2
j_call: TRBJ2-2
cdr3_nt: TGTGCCAGCAGTTCTGCGGGACTAGCGGGAGACACCGGGGAGCTGTTTTTT
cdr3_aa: CASSSAGLAGDTGELFF

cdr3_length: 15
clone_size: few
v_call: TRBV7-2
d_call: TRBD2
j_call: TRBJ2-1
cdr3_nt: TGTGCCAGCAGCGCCAACGCTCTAGCGGACAATGAGCAGTTCTTC
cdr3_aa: CASSANALADNEQFF

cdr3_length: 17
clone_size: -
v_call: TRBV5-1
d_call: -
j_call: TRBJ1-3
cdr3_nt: TGCGCCAGCAGCACAGACCCAACCATGCGCTCTGGAAACACCATATATTTT
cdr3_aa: CASSTDPTMRSGNTIYF

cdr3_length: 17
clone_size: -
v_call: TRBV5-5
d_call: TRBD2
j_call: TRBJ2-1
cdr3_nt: TGTGCCAGCAGCTTGGCCCTACTAGCGGGAGGGTACAATGAGCAGTTCTTC
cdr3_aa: CASSLALLAGGYNEQFF

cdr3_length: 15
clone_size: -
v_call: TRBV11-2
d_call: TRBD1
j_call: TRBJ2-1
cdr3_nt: TGTGCCAGCAGCACAGGGGCGGTCTCCTACAATGAGCAGTTCTTC
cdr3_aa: CASSTGAVSYNEQFF

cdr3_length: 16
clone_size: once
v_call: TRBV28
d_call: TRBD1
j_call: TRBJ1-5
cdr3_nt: TGTGCCAGCAGTTACCTCTGGACAGGGGGCAATCAGCCCCAGCATTTT
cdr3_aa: CASSYLWTGGNQPQHF

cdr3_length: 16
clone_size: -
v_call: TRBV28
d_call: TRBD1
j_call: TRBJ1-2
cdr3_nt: TGTGCCAGCAGTACTCTCTGGGACAGAGCTAACTATGGCTACACCTTC
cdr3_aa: CASSTLWDRANYGYTF

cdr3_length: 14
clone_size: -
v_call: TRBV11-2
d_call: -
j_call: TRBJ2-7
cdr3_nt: TGTGCCAGCAGCCCCGGATGGGGACCTTACGAGCAGTACTTC
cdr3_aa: CASSPGWGPYEQYF

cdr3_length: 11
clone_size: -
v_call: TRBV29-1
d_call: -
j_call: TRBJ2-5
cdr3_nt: TGCAGCGCTGGGACTGAAGAGACCCAGTACTTC
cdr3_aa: CSAGTEETQYF

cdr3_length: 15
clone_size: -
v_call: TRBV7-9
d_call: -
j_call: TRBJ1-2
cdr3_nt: TGTGCCAGCAGCTTAGGGGCCACGTGGAGCTATGGCTACACCTTC
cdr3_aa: CASSLGATWSYGYTF

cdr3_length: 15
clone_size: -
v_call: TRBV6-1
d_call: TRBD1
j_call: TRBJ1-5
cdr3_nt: TGTGCCAGCAGTGGGGAAGACAGGGTCGGTCAGCCCCAGCATTTT
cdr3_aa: CASSGEDRVGQPQHF

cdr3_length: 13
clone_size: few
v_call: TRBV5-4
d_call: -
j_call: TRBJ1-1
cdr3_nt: TGTGCCAGCAGCCGTCCGACGGACACTGAAGCTTTCTTT
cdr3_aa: CASSRPTDTEAFF

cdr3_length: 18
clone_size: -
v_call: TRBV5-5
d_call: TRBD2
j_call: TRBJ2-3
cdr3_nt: TGTGCCAGCAGCTTGCAATCTAGCGGAAGTTCGGTCCCAGATACGCAGTATTTT
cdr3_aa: CASSLQSSGSSVPDTQYF

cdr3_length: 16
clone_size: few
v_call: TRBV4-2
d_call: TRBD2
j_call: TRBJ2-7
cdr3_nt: TGTGCCAGCAGCCAAGGGGCGGGGGGCAGGAGCTACGAGCAGTACTTC
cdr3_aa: CASSQGAGGRSYEQYF

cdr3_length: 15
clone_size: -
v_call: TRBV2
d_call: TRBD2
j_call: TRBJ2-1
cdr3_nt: TGTGCCAGCAGCCGGACTAGCCAAAAGGCTGATGAGCAGTTCTTC
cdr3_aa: CASSRTSQKADEQFF

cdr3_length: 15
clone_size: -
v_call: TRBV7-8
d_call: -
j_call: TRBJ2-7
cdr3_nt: TGTGCCAGCAGCTTAGCGAGGTGGCCGTCCTACGAGCAGTACTTC
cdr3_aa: CASSLARWPSYEQYF

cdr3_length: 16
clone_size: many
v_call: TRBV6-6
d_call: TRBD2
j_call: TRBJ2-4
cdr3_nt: TGTGCCAGCAGTCAACTAGCGGAGATAGCCAAAAACATTCAGTACTTC
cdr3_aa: CASSQLAEIAKNIQYF

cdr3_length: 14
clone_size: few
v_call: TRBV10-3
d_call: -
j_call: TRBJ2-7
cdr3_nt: TGTGCCATCAGTGAGGAGGAGAGCTCCTACGAGCAGTACTTC
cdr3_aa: CAISEEESSYEQYF

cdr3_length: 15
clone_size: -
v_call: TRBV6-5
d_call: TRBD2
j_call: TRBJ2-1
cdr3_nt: TGTGCCAGCGTCTTGGCTAGCGGGGGCCTGGGTGAGCAGTTCTTC
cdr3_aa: CASVLASGGLGEQFF

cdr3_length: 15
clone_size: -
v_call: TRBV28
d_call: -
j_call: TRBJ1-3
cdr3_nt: TGTGCCAGCAGTTTGGGGCAGTTCTCTGGAAACACCATATATTTT
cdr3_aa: CASSLGQFSGNTIYF

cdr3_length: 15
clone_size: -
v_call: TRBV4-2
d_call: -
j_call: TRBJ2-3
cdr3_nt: TGTGCCAGCAGCCAGGATTTCTCTAGCACAGATACGCAGTATTTT
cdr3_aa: CASSQDFSSTDTQYF

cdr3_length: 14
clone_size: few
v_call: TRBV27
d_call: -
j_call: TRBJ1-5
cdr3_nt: TGTGCCAGCAGTTTGAGGCAGAGTCCTCAGCCCCAGCATTTT
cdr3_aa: CASSLRQSPQPQHF

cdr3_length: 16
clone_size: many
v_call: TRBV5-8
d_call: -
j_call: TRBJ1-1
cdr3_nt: TGTGCCAGCAGCCGACGGAAGGCAGGGGCCTTCACTGAAGCTTTCTTT
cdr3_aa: CASSRRKAGAFTEAFF

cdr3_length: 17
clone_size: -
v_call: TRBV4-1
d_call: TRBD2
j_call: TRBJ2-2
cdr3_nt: TGCGCCAGCGGGCCGGGACTAGCGGGAGTTTTTTCCGGGGAGCTGTTTTTT
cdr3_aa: CASGPGLAGVFSGELFF

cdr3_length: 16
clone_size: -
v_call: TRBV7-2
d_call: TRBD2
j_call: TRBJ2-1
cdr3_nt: TGTGCCAGCAGCTGGAGACTAGCGGGAGAAAACAATGAGCAGTTCTTC
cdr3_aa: CASSWRLAGENNEQFF

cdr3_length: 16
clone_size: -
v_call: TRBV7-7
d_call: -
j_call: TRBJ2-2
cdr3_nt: TGTGCCAGCAGCCCCATTGGGGACTCTAACACCGGGGAGCTGTTTTTT
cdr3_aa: CASSPIGDSNTGELFF

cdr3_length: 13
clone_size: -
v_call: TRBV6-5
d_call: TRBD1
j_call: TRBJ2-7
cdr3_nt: TGTGCCAGCAGACGACAGGGGTCGCGGGAGCAGTACTTC
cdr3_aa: CASRRQGSREQYF

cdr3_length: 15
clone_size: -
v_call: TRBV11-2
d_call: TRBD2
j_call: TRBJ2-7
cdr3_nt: TGTGCCAGCAGCCGACTAGCGGGAGCCTCCTACGAGCAGTACTTC
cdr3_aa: CASSRLAGASYEQYF